Sequencing of this TCR beta chain was carried out in a study of blood T cells in healthy people across ages. As for this clonotype: What it binds is not known.

Combining a sample-barcoded 5' primer with a J-beta primer mix, a second PCR ran for 7 to 11 cycles. TCRdb processed the 5' RACE reads anew with MiXCR; each CDR3 protein has one entry. The repertoire consists of 450,000 to 650,000 distinct CDR3 sequences, with 20% to 30% occurring once and the leading ten covering around 10%. The study drew donors from healthy Caucasian individuals in Russia aged roughly 6 to 90. V lost 5 bases, J lost 10 bases, and 6 bases stayed unmatched. The CDR3 has 14 residues. Study results and caveats: Aged donors had fewer naive CD4+ cells and lower diversity than long-lived donors.

The sample also formed part of further work on T cells of mothers and their children. That report adds: The donor cohort consisted of a few healthy Caucasian mothers and their six children. The study obtained over 8.5 million TCR beta CDR3 reads per mother and some 3 million per child.

The receptor was derived from a boy under 18 in good health. The chain employs TRBV12-3 or TRBV12-4 and TRBJ2-1, with 12 bases lining up with TRBD2. The sample was blood. The CDR3 DNA reads as TGTGCCAGCAGTGCGACTAGCGGGGGCCGAGAGCAGTTCTTC. Translating it yields CASSATSGGREQFF.